This TCR beta chain was recorded in a study of T cells in Graves' hyperthyroidism and ophthalmopathy. Whole-study results and caveats: Researchers found most expanded thyroid clonotypes above 0.001 in blood as well.

This clonotype was found many times. As yet, its antigen is unknown. Germline V gives CDR1 DFQATT, CDR2 SNEGSKA (reference sequence). Trimming removed 6 bases at V and 3 bases at J, with 18 bases between. CDR3 size: 15 residues. Authors of the study amplified TCR beta CDR3 regions from RNA transcripts. Initially, a first-round RT-PCR of the TCR CDR3 employed the HTBI primer set. TCRdb reprocessed the multiplex PCR reads via MiXCR and lists one record per CDR3 protein. The top ten hold about a tenth of the sample, which has hundreds of thousands of distinct CDR3 sequences, approximately 15% seen once. Input material: blood. The chain carries TRBV20-1 and TRBJ2-1; D is perhaps TRBD1 (6 bases). The TCR was taken from a woman in her late teens or twenties with Graves' hyperthyroidism. This CDR3 reads CSAPTGHGGYNEQFF. The DNA for the CDR3 is TGCAGTGCCCCGACAGGTCATGGGGGCTACAATGAGCAGTTCTTC.